The present entry profiles one T cell receptor beta chain with its context. In the original analysis: The authors estimated nucleated cell counts from reference gene primer amplification. Some clones are missing from TCRdb's copy, which holds only in-frame ones; the method was immunoSEQ multiplex PCR. The V and J calls and clone size were taken over from that table, and D and trimming were inferred from the DNA. The table has about 200,000 clones, approximately 90% seen once. CDR1 and CDR2 (germline): ENHRY, SYGVKD. The CDR3 contains 14 residues. The ends were cut back, 6 bases at V and 4 bases at J, with 15 bases in the middle. The source of the sample is a study of blood T cell repertoires in COVID-19. The wider study: T cells, B-cell-depleted T cells, or PBMCs provided the cDNA or gDNA that served as material.

The origin of this receptor is a man aged 25 to 40 with acute or convalescent COVID-19. The chain has TRBV10-3 and TRBJ2-5; D remains unclear. The sequenced sample consisted of peripheral blood. The CDR3, as DNA: TGTGCCATCAGAAGTTCGAATTCCGGAGAGACCCAGTACTTC. This encodes CAIRSSNSGETQYF.